Listed below are T cell receptor beta chains from one sample, sequenced in a study of blood T cell repertoires in COVID-19. The protocol was immunoSEQ multiplex PCR, while the TCRdb copy is restricted to in-frame clones and leaves out a portion. The table includes under 75,000 clones, around 88% detected once. Sequencing input: peripheral blood. The source is a woman aged 80 or older with active COVID-19. Each CDR3 is given with its conserved first and last residue. The D gene is left open where the match is weak. Only part of the rows carry a size: once, few, many, or a class if the clone is expanded.

-,TRBV4-3,TRBD1,TRBJ1-2,13,TGCGCCAGCAGCAGCGACAGGGACTATGGCTACACCTTC,CASSSDRDYGYTF
-,TRBV18,TRBD2,TRBJ2-7,13,TGTGCCAGCTCACTGGGACTAGCGTTCAAGCAGTACTTC,CASSLGLAFKQYF
-,TRBV28,TRBD1,TRBJ2-5,15,TGTGCCAGCAGTCGACCGACAGGGGGCCGGGAGACCCAGTACTTC,CASSRPTGGRETQYF
-,TRBV7-7,-,TRBJ2-3,15,TGTGCTAGCAGCTTAGGAGGAGGTGGCACAGATACGCAGTATTTT,CASSLGGGGTDTQYF
-,TRBV5-1,-,TRBJ2-2,14,TGCGCCAGCACCACAGGCGGGACCACCGGGGAGCTGTTTTTT,CASTTGGTTGELFF
-,TRBV5-1,TRBD2,TRBJ2-1,15,TGCGCCAGCAGCATGACTAGCGGGGGAGACAATGAGCAGTTCTTC,CASSMTSGGDNEQFF
-,TRBV5-4,-,TRBJ2-7,14,TGTGCCAGCAGCTTGGAAGGACAGTCGGGCGAGCAGTACTTC,CASSLEGQSGEQYF
-,TRBV11-2,-,TRBJ2-2,19,TGTGCCAGCAGCTTCCCCCGTAGGGAGGGGGGGACGAACACCGGGGAGCTGTTTTTT,CASSFPRREGGTNTGELFF
-,TRBV30,TRBD1,TRBJ2-2,14,TGTGCCTGGAGTGTACAGGGGGCGGGCGGGGAGCTGTTTTTT,CAWSVQGAGGELFF
-,TRBV5-8,TRBD2,TRBJ2-1,14,TGTGCCAGCAGCTTGTCTAGCGGCTACAATGAGCAGTTCTTC,CASSLSSGYNEQFF
-,TRBV4-2,-,TRBJ2-7,15,TGTGCCAGCAGCCAAGAACTAGTGGGGTCCCGGGAGCAGTACTTC,CASSQELVGSREQYF
-,TRBV5-5,-,TRBJ1-2,14,TGTGCCAGCAGCCCAACCGGGGCTAACTATGGCTACACCTTC,CASSPTGANYGYTF
-,TRBV5-1,TRBD1,TRBJ2-2,16,TGCGCCAGCAGTATCGGGTCAGGGGGTCCCACCGGGGAGCTGTTTTTT,CASSIGSGGPTGELFF
-,TRBV7-9,TRBD2,TRBJ2-2,16,TGTGCCAGCAGCCATCCCTCGGGCGGGGGAACCGGGGAGCTGTTTTTT,CASSHPSGGGTGELFF
-,TRBV28,TRBD1,TRBJ2-1,15,TGTGCCAGCAGTTTGGCCGGGACAGGGGACAATGAGCAGTTCTTC,CASSLAGTGDNEQFF
-,TRBV4-2,TRBD1,TRBJ2-7,16,TGTGCCAGCAGCCAAGAGGGACAGGGGGAAACCTACGAGCAGTACTTC,CASSQEGQGETYEQYF
-,TRBV6-1,-,TRBJ2-3,15,TGTGCCAGCAGTGAGCAGGGGGGAATAGGAGATACGCAGTATTTT,CASSEQGGIGDTQYF
-,TRBV28,TRBD2,TRBJ2-5,14,TGTGCCAGCAGTTTCGTAGGACTAGCCGAGACCCAGTACTTC,CASSFVGLAETQYF
few,TRBV19,-,TRBJ1-5,15,TGTGCCAGTAGTATCTGGGGGGTACGCAATCAGCCCCAGCATTTT,CASSIWGVRNQPQHF
-,TRBV3-1/TRBV3-2,TRBD2,TRBJ2-3,15,TGTGCCAGCAGCCAAGGCGGGGGGGTCACAGATACGCAGTATTTT,CASSQGGGVTDTQYF
-,TRBV6-6,-,TRBJ2-2,15,TGTGCCAGCAGCTACGCTAGTAACCCCACCGGGGAGCTGTTTTTT,CASSYASNPTGELFF